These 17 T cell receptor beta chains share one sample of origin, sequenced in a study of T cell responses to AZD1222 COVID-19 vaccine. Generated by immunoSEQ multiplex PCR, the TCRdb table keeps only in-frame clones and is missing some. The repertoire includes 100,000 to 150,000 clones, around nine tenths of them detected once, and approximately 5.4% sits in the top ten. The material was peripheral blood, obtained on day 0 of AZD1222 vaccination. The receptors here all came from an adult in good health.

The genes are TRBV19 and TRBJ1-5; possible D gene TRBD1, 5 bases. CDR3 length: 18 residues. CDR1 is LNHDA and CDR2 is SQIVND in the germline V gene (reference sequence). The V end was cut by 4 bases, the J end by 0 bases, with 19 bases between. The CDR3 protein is CASSRWSRGTDSNQPQHF. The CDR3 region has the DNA TGTGCCAGTAGTAGGTGGTCTCGGGGGACCGATAGCAATCAGCCCCAGCATTTT.

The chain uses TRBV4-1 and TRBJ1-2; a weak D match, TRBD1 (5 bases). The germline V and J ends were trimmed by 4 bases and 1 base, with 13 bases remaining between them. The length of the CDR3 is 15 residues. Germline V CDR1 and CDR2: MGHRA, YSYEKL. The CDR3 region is CASSRSGLGNYGYTF. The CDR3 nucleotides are TGCGCCAGCAGCCGCTCAGGGTTAGGTAACTATGGCTACACCTTC.

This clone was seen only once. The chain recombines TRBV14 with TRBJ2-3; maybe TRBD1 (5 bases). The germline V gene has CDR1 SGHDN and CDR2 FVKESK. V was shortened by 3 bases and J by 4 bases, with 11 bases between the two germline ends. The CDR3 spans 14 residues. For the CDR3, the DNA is TGTGCCAGCAGCCATCAGGGAAAGGCAGATACGCAGTATTTT. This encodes CASSHQGKADTQYF.

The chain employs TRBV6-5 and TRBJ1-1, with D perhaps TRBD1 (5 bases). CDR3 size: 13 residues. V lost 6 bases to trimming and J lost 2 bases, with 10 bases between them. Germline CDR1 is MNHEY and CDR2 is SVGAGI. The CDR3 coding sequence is TGTGCCAGCAGCCCGGACATAAACACTGAAGCTTTCTTT. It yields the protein CASSPDINTEAFF.

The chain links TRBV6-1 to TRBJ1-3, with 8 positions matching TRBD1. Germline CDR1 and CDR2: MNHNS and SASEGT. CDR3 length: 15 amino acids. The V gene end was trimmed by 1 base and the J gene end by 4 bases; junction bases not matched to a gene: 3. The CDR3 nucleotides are TGTGCCAGCAGTGAAGGGGGACAGGTCGGAAACACCATATATTTT. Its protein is CASSEGGQVGNTIYF.

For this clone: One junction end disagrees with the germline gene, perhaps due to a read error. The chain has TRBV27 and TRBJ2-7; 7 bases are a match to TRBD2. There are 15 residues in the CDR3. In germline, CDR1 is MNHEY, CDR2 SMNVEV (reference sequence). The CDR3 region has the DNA TGTGCCAGTAGTTTACTAGCGAAGAGGGCCTACGAGCAGTACTTC. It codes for CASSLLAKRAYEQYF.

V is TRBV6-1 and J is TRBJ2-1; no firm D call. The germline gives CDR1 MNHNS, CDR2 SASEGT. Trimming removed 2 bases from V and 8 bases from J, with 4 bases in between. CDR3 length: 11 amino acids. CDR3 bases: TGTGCCAGCAGTGAATGGTATGAGCAGTTCTTC. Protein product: CASSEWYEQFF.

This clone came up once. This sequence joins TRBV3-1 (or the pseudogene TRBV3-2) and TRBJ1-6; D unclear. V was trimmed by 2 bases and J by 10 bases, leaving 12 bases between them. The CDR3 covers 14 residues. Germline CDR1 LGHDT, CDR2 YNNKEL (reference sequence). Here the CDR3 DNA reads TGTGCCAGCAGCCAAACTCATCGTGAGTCACCCCTCCACTTT. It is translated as CASSQTHRESPLHF.

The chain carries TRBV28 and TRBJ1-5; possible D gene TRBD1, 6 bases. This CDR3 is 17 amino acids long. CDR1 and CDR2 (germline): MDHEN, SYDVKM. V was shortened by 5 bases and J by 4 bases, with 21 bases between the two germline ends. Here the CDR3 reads CASSKRFRTASNQPQHF. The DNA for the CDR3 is TGTGCCAGCAGTAAACGTTTCCGGACAGCGAGTAATCAGCCCCAGCATTTT.

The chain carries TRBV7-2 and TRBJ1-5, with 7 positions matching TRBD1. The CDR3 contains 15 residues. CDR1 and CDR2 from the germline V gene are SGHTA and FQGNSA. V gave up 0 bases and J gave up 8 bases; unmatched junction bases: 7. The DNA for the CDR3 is TGTGCCAGCAGCTTAGCGCGGACAGGCTGGGAGCCCCAGCATTTT. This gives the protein CASSLARTGWEPQHF.

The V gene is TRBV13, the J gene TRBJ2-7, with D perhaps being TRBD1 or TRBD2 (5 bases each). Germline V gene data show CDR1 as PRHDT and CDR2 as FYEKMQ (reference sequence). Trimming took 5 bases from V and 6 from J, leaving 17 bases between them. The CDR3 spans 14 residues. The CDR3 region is CASSKIDSEGEQYF. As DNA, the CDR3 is TGTGCCAGCAGCAAAATCGACAGTGAGGGCGAGCAGTACTTC. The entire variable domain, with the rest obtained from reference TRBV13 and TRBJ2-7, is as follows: AAGVIQSPRHLIKEKRETATLKCYPIPRHDTVYWYQQGPGQDPQFLISFYEKMQSDKGSIPDRFSAQQFSDYHSELNMSSLELGDSALYFCASSKIDSEGEQYFGPGTRLTVT.

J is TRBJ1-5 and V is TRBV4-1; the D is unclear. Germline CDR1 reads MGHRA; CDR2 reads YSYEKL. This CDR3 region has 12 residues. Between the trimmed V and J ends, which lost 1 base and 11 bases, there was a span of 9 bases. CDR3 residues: CASSQAGSSQHF. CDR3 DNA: TGCGCCAGCAGCCAAGCGGGGTCATCCCAGCATTTT.

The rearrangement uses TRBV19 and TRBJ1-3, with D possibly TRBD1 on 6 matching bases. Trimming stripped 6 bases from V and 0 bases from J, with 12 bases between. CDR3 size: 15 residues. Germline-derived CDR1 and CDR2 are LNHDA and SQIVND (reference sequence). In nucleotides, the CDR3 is TGTGCCAGTAGCCGGGACATGAGCTCTGGAAACACCATATATTTT. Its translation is CASSRDMSSGNTIYF.

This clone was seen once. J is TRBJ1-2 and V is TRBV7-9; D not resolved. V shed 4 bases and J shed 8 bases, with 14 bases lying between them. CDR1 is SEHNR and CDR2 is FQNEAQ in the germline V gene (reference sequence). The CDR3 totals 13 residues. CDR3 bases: TGTGCCAGCAGCTCCTCCGGTGGGATGGGCTACACCTTC. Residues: CASSSSGGMGYTF.

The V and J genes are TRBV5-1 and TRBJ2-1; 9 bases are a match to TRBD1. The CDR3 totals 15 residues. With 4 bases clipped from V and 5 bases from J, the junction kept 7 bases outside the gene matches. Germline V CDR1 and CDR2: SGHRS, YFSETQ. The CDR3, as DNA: TGCGCCAGCAGCCGTGACAGGGGGGGTGACAATGAGCAGTTCTTC. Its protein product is CASSRDRGGDNEQFF.

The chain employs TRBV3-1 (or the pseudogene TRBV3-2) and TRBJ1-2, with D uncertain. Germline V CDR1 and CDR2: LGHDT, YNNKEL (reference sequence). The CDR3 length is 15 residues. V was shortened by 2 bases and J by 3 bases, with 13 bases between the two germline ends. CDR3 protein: CASSQTLSWDYGYTF. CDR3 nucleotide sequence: TGTGCCAGCAGCCAAACCTTATCCTGGGACTATGGCTACACCTTC.

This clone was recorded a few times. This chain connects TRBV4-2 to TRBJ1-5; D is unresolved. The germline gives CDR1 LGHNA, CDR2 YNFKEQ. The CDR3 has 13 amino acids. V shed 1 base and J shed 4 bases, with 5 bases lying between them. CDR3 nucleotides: TGTGCCAGCAGCCAAGGAAAAAATCAGCCCCAGCATTTT. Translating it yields CASSQGKNQPQHF.